The 7 T cell receptor beta chains below were found in one sample sequenced in a study of shared clonotypes between healthy human individuals. Cells designated naive CD8 were CD45RO-negative and were positively selected for CCR7, with terminally differentiated effector memory CD45RA+ cells excluded. The data were produced by immunoSEQ multiplex PCR, yet TCRdb's version contains in-frame clones alone and is incomplete. Here the sample spans about 820,000 clones, about 92% being singletons. Sequenced sample: naive CD8+ T cells sorted from blood. The receptors here all came from a man aged 25-40 years in good health.

CDR3 region: CASSERRPNEQFF. The CDR3 coding sequence is TGTGCCAGCAGCGAAAGACGTCCCAATGAGCAGTTCTTC. This chain uses TRBV7-9 with TRBJ2-1; D gene uncertain. CDR3 length equals 13 residues. V dropped 5 bases and J dropped 6 bases, with 11 bases sitting between them. CDR1 is SEHNR and CDR2 is FQNEAQ in the germline V gene (reference sequence).

The V call is TRBV29-1, the J call TRBJ1-1; perhaps TRBD1 as D (5 bases). The CDR3 has 14 residues. CDR1 and CDR2 (germline): SQVTM, ANQGSEA. V shed 5 bases and J shed 4 bases, with 17 bases lying between them. The CDR3 bases are TGCAGCGTTTCCGGGGTACCGGGGGTCACTGAAGCTTTCTTT. Translation gives CSVSGVPGVTEAFF.

The chain uses TRBV9 and TRBJ2-1; D perhaps matches TRBD1 (8 bases). V dropped 4 bases and J dropped 3 bases, with 14 bases sitting between them. Germline lookup yields CDR1 SGDLS and CDR2 YYNGEE. CDR3 length equals 15 residues. CDR3 amino acids: CASSQRDRYYNEQFF. The CDR3, as DNA: TGTGCCAGCAGCCAGCGGGACAGGTACTACAATGAGCAGTTCTTC. Filled out from reference TRBV9 and TRBJ2-1, the complete variable domain reads DSGVTQTPKHLITATGQRVTLRCSPRSGDLSVYWYQQSLDQGLQFLIQYYNGEERAKGNILERFSAQQFPDLHSELNLSSLELGDSALYFCASSQRDRYYNEQFFGPGTRLTVL.

The J gene is TRBJ2-1, the V gene TRBV28, with 11 bases lining up with TRBD2. Per the germline V gene, CDR1 is MDHEN and CDR2 is SYDVKM. Germline trimming cut 4 bases from V and 3 bases from J; bases unmatched to any gene: 14. This CDR3 contains 19 residues. In DNA form, the CDR3 reads TGTGCCAGCAGTTCCAATCTTCTAGCGGGAGGCCCTAACTACAATGAGCAGTTCTTC. Translated, it gives CASSSNLLAGGPNYNEQFF.

This sequence joins TRBV28 and TRBJ1-2; 9 positions agree with TRBD1. The germline V gene encodes CDR1 MDHEN and CDR2 SYDVKM. V lost 5 bases, J lost 4 bases, and 11 bases stayed unmatched. The CDR3 has 16 amino acids. In DNA form, the CDR3 reads TGTGCCAGCAGTACTCTTCGACAGGGGGGCGGCTATGGCTACACCTTC. Protein sequence: CASSTLRQGGGYGYTF.

The CDR3 bases are TGTGCCAGCAGCCCGCCACCCGGGACAGGGGACACCGGGGAGCTGTTTTTT. Its translation is CASSPPPGTGDTGELFF. The rearrangement uses TRBV9 and TRBJ2-2; 10 nucleotides align to TRBD1. The junction had 9 bases not matched to a gene; V was cut back by 4 bases and J by 3 bases. Germline V gene data show CDR1 as SGDLS and CDR2 as YYNGEE. The CDR3 covers 17 residues.

The rearrangement joins TRBV7-9 to TRBJ2-3, with D unclear. CDR1 and CDR2 (germline): SEHNR, FQNEAQ (reference sequence). The CDR3 consists of 13 residues. Trimming cost V 2 bases and J 2 bases, with 5 bases left between them. CDR3 protein: CASSLLHTDTQYF. The CDR3 DNA is TGTGCCAGCAGCTTACTTCACACAGATACGCAGTATTTT.